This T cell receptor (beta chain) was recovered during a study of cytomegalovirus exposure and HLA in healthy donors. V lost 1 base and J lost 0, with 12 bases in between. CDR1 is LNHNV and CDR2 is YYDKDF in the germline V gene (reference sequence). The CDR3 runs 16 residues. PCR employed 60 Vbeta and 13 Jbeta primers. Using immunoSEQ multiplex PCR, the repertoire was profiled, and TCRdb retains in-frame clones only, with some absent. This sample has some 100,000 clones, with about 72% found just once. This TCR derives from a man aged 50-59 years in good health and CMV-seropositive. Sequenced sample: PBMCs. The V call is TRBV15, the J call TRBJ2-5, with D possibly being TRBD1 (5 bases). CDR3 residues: CATSRVGVGDQETQYF. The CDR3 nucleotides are TGTGCCACCAGCAGAGTAGGGGTAGGGGACCAAGAGACCCAGTACTTC.